This TCR beta chain was captured by sequencing in a study of cytomegalovirus exposure and HLA in healthy donors. Study outcomes and limitations: High sensitivity and specificity were reportedly achieved when the classifier diagnosed cytomegalovirus status.

Profiling relied on immunoSEQ multiplex PCR, and the TCRdb table lists in-frame clones only, not all of them. The data hold roughly 120,000 clones, with roughly 82% observed a single time. Per germline, CDR1 SGHRS and CDR2 YFSETQ. The CDR3 loop spans 14 amino acids. V lost 3 bases, J lost 0 bases, and 2 bases stayed unmatched. As to this clone: Its cognate antigen is unknown.

Sequences were obtained from PBMCs. The chain employs TRBV5-1 and TRBJ2-7; 8 bases fit TRBD2. The receptor's source is a man aged 18 to 29 in good health and CMV-seronegative. CDR3: CASSSSGSSYEQYF. The DNA for the CDR3 is TGCGCCAGCAGCTCCAGCGGGAGCTCCTACGAGCAGTACTTC.